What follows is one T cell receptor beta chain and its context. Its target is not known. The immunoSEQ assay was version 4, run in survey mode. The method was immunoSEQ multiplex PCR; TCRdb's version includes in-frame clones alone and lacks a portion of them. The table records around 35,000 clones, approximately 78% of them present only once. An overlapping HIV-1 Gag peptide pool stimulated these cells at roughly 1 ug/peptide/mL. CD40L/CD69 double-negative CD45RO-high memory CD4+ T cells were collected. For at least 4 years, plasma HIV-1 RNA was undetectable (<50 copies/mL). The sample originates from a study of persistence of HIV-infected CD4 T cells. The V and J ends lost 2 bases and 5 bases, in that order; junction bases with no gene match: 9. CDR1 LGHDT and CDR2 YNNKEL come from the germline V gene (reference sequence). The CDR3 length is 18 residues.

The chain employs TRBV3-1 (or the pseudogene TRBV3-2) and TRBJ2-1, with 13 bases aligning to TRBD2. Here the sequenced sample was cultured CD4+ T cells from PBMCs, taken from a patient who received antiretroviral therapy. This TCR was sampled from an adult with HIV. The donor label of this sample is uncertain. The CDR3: CASSQLSTSGGYHNEQFF. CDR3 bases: TGTGCCAGCAGCCAATTATCGACTAGCGGGGGGTACCACAATGAGCAGTTCTTC.